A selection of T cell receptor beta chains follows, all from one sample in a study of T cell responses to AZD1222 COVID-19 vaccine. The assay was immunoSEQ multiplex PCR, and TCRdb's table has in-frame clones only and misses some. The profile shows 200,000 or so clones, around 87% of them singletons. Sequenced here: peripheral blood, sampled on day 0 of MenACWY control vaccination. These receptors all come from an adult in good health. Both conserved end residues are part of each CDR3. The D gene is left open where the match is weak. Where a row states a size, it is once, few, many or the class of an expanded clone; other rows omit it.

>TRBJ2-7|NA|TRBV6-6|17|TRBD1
CASSLLTGTGILYEQYF
TGTGCCAGCAGTCTACTTACCGGGACAGGGATCCTCTACGAGCAGTACTTC
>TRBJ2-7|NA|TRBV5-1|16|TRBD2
CASSEGLAGNSYEQYF
TGCGCCAGCAGCGAGGGACTAGCGGGGAACTCCTACGAGCAGTACTTC
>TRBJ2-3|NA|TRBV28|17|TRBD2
CASRGLAGGPRTDTQYF
TGTGCCAGCAGAGGGCTAGCGGGAGGGCCGAGGACAGATACGCAGTATTTT
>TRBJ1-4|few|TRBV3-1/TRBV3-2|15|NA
CASSPDGATNEKLFF
TGTGCCAGCAGCCCAGACGGAGCAACTAATGAAAAACTGTTTTTT
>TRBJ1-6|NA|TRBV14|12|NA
CASSQYGSPLHF
TGTGCCAGCAGCCAATACGGATCACCCCTCCACTTT
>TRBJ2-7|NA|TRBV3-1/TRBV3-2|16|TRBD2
CASSHALAGGPYEQYF
TGTGCCAGCAGCCACGCCCTGGCGGGGGGTCCTTACGAGCAGTACTTC
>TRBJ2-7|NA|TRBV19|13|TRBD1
CASSRQGHGEQYF
TGTGCCAGTAGTCGACAGGGACACGGCGAGCAGTACTTC
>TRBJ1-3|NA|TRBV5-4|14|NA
CASSFDGDRNTIYF
TGTGCCAGCAGTTTTGATGGTGACAGAAACACCATATATTTT
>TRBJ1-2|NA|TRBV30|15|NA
CAWSGGAAVFYGYTF
TGTGCCTGGAGTGGGGGGGCCGCTGTATTTTATGGCTACACCTTC
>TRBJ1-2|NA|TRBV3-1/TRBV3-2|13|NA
CASRQRGAAGYTF
TGTGCCAGCAGACAAAGGGGGGCTGCTGGCTACACCTTC
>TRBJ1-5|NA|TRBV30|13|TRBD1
CAWSTGGEQPQHF
TGTGCCTGGAGTACAGGGGGCGAACAGCCCCAGCATTTT
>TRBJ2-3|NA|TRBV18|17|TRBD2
CASSPVTSASGPDTQYF
TGTGCCAGCTCGCCGGTTACGTCGGCTAGCGGGCCAGATACGCAGTATTTT
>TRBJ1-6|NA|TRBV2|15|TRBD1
CASSESGTVNSPLHF
TGTGCCAGCAGTGAGTCCGGGACAGTTAATTCACCCCTCCACTTT
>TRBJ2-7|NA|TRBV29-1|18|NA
CSVRGRGAPSASSYEQYF
TGCAGCGTTAGAGGCAGGGGTGCCCCTTCGGCTAGCTCCTACGAGCAGTACTTC
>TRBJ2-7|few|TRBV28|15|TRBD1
CASSLTGQGSYEQYF
TGTGCCAGCAGTTTGACCGGACAGGGTTCCTACGAGCAGTACTTC
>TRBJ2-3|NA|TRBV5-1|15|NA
CASSSRGEATDTQYF
TGCGCCAGCAGCTCGAGGGGGGAGGCCACAGATACGCAGTATTTT
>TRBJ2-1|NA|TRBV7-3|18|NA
CASSLNGAPAYSYNEQFF
TGTGCCAGCAGCTTAAATGGGGCCCCCGCTTACTCCTACAATGAGCAGTTCTTC
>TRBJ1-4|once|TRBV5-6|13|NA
CASSSRLGEKLFF
TGTGCCAGCAGCTCCCGTCTGGGTGAAAAACTGTTTTTT
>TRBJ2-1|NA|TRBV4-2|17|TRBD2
CASSQDLAGGPVNEQFF
TGTGCCAGCAGCCAAGATTTGGCGGGGGGGCCTGTCAATGAGCAGTTCTTC
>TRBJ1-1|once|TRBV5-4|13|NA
CASSLAGVGEAFF
TGTGCCAGCAGCTTGGCGGGCGTAGGTGAAGCTTTCTTT
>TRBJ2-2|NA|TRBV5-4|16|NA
CASSPGTGSRTGELFF
TGTGCCAGCAGCCCGGGGACGGGGTCGCGCACCGGGGAGCTGTTTTTT
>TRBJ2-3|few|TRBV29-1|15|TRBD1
CSVDVTGEGTDTQYF
TGCAGCGTTGACGTGACAGGGGAAGGGACAGATACGCAGTATTTT
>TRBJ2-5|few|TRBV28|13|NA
CASSRQYQETQYF
TGTGCCAGCAGTCGACAGTACCAAGAGACCCAGTACTTC
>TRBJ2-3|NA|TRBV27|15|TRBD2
CASSPIAGATDTQYF
TGTGCCAGCAGCCCGATAGCGGGGGCCACAGATACGCAGTATTTT
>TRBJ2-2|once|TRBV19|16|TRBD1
CASSMARTGGTGELFF
TGTGCCAGTAGTATGGCAAGGACAGGGGGCACCGGGGAGCTGTTTTTT
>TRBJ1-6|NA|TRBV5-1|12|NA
CASSLEFGPLHF
TGCGCCAGCAGCTTGGAATTTGGACCCCTCCACTTT
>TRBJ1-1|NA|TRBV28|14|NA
CASSSHSEHTEAFF
TGTGCCAGCAGTTCCCACAGCGAACACACTGAAGCTTTCTTT
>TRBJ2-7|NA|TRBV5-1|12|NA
CASSPGRDEQYF
TGCGCCAGCAGCCCGGGCCGTGACGAGCAGTACTTC
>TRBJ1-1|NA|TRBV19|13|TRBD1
CASSINRGAEAFF
TGTGCCAGTAGTATAAACAGGGGAGCTGAAGCTTTCTTT
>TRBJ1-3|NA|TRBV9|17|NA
CASSLGHPSDSGNTIYF
TGTGCCAGCAGCCTGGGACACCCCAGTGACTCTGGAAACACCATATATTTT
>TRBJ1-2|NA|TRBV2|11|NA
CASSDWYGYTF
TGTGCCAGCAGTGATTGGTATGGCTACACCTTC
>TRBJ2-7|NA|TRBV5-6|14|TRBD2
CASSLGLAHYEQYF
TGTGCCAGCAGCTTGGGACTAGCTCACTACGAGCAGTACTTC
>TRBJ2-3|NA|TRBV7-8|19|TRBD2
CASSAEAQGGGGSTDTQYF
TGTGCCAGCAGCGCTGAGGCGCAGGGCGGGGGGGGAAGCACAGATACGCAGTATTTT
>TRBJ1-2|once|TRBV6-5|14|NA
CASSQGPVNYGYTF
TGTGCCAGCAGCCAAGGTCCAGTCAACTATGGCTACACCTTC
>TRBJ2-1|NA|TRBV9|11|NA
CASSEGGEQFF
TGTGCCAGCAGCGAAGGTGGTGAGCAGTTCTTC
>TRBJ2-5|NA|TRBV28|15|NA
CASSLFGQGRETQYF
TGTGCCAGCAGTTTATTCGGGCAGGGGAGAGAGACCCAGTACTTC
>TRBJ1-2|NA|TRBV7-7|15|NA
CARLQGQLKLDGYTF
TGTGCTAGGCTACAAGGACAGCTAAAATTGGATGGCTACACCTTC
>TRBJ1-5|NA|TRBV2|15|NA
CASSVGRASNQPQHF
TGTGCCAGCAGTGTAGGCAGGGCGAGCAATCAGCCCCAGCATTTT
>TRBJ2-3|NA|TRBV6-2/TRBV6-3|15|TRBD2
CASSGTSGDTDTQYF
TGTGCCAGCAGTGGGACTAGCGGGGACACAGATACGCAGTATTTT
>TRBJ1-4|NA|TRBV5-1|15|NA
CASSLEARGNEKLFF
TGCGCCAGCAGCTTGGAGGCAAGGGGTAATGAAAAACTGTTTTTT
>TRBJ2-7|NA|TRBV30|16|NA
CAWSPAGRTPGGGQYF
TGTGCCTGGAGTCCTGCTGGGAGGACCCCTGGCGGCGGGCAGTACTTC
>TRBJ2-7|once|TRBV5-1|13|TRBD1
CASSVGQAYEQYF
TGCGCCAGCAGCGTGGGACAGGCCTACGAGCAGTACTTC
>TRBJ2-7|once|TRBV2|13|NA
CATEGLQGYEQYF
TGTGCCACGGAGGGATTACAGGGGTACGAGCAGTACTTC
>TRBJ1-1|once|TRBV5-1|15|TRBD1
CASSLGGTDNTEAFF
TGCGCCAGCAGCTTGGGGGGGACAGACAACACTGAAGCTTTCTTT
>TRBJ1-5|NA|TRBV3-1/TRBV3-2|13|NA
CASSQGWNQPQHF
TGTGCCAGCAGCCAAGGATGGAATCAGCCCCAGCATTTT